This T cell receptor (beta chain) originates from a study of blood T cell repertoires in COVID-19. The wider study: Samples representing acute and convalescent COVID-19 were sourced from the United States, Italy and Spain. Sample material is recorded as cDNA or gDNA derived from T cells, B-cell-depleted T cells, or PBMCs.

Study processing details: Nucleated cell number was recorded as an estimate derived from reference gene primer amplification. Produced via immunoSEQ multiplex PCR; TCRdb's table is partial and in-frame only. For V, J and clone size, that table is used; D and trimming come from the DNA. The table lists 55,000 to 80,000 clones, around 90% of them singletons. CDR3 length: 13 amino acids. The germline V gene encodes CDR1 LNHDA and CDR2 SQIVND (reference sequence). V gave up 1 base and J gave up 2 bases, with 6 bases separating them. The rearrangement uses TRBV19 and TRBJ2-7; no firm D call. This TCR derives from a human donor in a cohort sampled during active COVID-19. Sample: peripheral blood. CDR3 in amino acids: CASSIGDTYEQYF. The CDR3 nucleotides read TGTGCCAGTAGTATAGGCGACACCTACGAGCAGTACTTC.